A single sample is the source of the 26 T cell receptor beta chains below, sequenced in a study of blood T cell repertoires in COVID-19. The data were produced by immunoSEQ multiplex PCR, yet TCRdb's version contains in-frame clones alone and is incomplete. The sample holds more than 100,000 clones; roughly 90% are singletons and the top ten take around 3.7%. Sequencing was carried out using peripheral blood. The receptors were gathered from a woman aged 55-70 years with acute or convalescent COVID-19.

The gene calls are TRBV2 and TRBJ2-7; 7 nucleotides agree with TRBD2. Germline V gives CDR1 SNHLY, CDR2 FYNNEI. The CDR3 length is 14 residues. J gave up 5 bases and V 6 bases, and 10 bases lay outside the gene matches. The CDR3 loop reads CASRIPTSTNEQYF. The CDR3 DNA is TGTGCCAGCAGGATCCCGACTAGCACCAACGAGCAGTACTTC.

The chain couples TRBV28 to TRBJ1-2, with 11 positions matching TRBD1. CDR1 MDHEN and CDR2 SYDVKM come from the germline V gene. The V segment lost 10 bases and the J segment 4 bases; nucleotides outside the gene matches: 17. The CDR3 is 17 amino acids. CDR3: CAKVPEGQGARVYGYTF. CDR3 coding DNA: TGTGCCAAGGTTCCCGAAGGACAGGGGGCGCGCGTCTATGGCTACACCTTC.

V gene TRBV2 combines with J gene TRBJ2-3; 8 bases match TRBD2. The CDR3 runs 14 residues. Germline assignment: CDR1 SNHLY and CDR2 FYNNEI. Germline trimming cut 4 bases from V and 4 bases from J; bases unmatched to any gene: 4. The CDR3 coding sequence is TGTGCCAGCAGTGCGGGGGGGGGCGCAGATACGCAGTATTTT. It codes for CASSAGGGADTQYF.

V and J are TRBV7-2 and TRBJ2-1; D may be TRBD2 (6 bases). CDR3 length: 13 residues. Looked up from germline, CDR1 is SGHTA and CDR2 is FQGNSA. Between the trimmed V and J ends, which lost 5 bases and 6 bases, there was a span of 11 bases. The CDR3 coding sequence is TGTGCCAGCAGCGGGGGACTCTTCAATGAGCAGTTCTTC. Amino acid sequence: CASSGGLFNEQFF.

The genes are TRBV10-1 and TRBJ2-2, with TRBD2 matching over 14 bases. Germline V gene sequence: CDR1 WNHNN, CDR2 SYGVQD (reference sequence). J lost 3 bases, V lost 4 bases, and 4 bases had no gene match. The CDR3 consists of 17 residues. CDR3 nucleotides: TGCGCCAGCAGTGGACTAGCGGGAGGGCCCGACACCGGGGAGCTGTTTTTT. Translation gives CASSGLAGGPDTGELFF.

This rearrangement joins TRBV2 to TRBJ1-2, with D perhaps TRBD1 (6 bases). Germline V gene lookup returns CDR1 SNHLY and CDR2 FYNNEI. Trimming took off 8 bases at V and 6 bases at J, with 19 bases between the two ends. The CDR3 is 14 amino acids. The CDR3 DNA sequence: TGTGCCAGCCATAGCCTAGACAGGTCGGATGGCTACACCTTC. The encoded protein is CASHSLDRSDGYTF.

In nucleotides, the CDR3 is TGTGCCAGCAGCATCCTAGCGTACACAGATACGCAGTATTTT. Amino acids: CASSILAYTDTQYF. The chain uses TRBV5-5 and TRBJ2-3; D is perhaps TRBD2 (6 bases). This CDR3 has 14 residues. Deletions cut 4 bases from V and 2 bases from J, with 11 bases between. The V gene's germline CDR1 is SGHKS and CDR2 YYEKEE (reference sequence).

The chain employs TRBV19 and TRBJ2-1; 11 bases match TRBD2. Germline V gene sequence: CDR1 LNHDA, CDR2 SQIVND (reference sequence). Losses at the gene ends were 5 bases for V and 7 bases for J; bases not matched to a gene: 10. The CDR3 extends over 16 amino acids. The CDR3 loop reads CASSLAGGVGGNEQFF. The CDR3 DNA reads as TGTGCCAGTAGTCTAGCGGGAGGTGTAGGAGGAAATGAGCAGTTCTTC.

The J gene is TRBJ2-1, the V gene TRBV5-1; 10 bases are a match to TRBD2. Per germline, CDR1 SGHRS and CDR2 YFSETQ. The V and J ends lost 4 bases and 4 bases, in that order; junction bases with no gene match: 5. The CDR3 length is 15 residues. The CDR3 DNA is TGCGCCAGCAGCCTATCTAGCGGGAGTTACAATGAGCAGTTCTTC. This sequence encodes CASSLSSGSYNEQFF.

The chain joins TRBV18 to TRBJ2-1, with 14 bases that match TRBD2. This CDR3 region has 19 residues. V shed 2 bases and J 1 base; nucleotides not matched to a gene: 7. Germline V gene data show CDR1 as KGHSH and CDR2 as LQKENI. Written as DNA, the CDR3 is TGTGCCAGCTCACCATGGGGGACTAGCGGGAGAAAATCCTACAATGAGCAGTTCTTC. It is translated as CASSPWGTSGRKSYNEQFF.

This rearrangement joins TRBV5-1 to TRBJ2-1; D is perhaps TRBD2 (5 bases). CDR3 size: 15 residues. Trimming took off 2 bases at V and 0 bases at J, with 9 bases between the two ends. Per the germline V gene, CDR1 is SGHRS and CDR2 is YFSETQ. In DNA, the CDR3 is TGCGCCAGCAGCTTAGAGGGTAACTCCTACAATGAGCAGTTCTTC. The encoded protein is CASSLEGNSYNEQFF.

The gene calls are TRBV30 and TRBJ1-5; 8 nucleotides agree with TRBD1. The V gene's germline CDR1 is GTSNPN and CDR2 SVGIG (reference sequence). The CDR3 loop spans 14 amino acids. V shed 4 bases and J 3 bases; nucleotides not matched to a gene: 5. This CDR3 is CAWTRQGYNQPQHF. For the CDR3, the DNA is TGTGCCTGGACCAGACAGGGGTACAATCAGCCCCAGCATTTT.

The rearrangement joins TRBV18 to TRBJ1-6; TRBD1 aligns across 10 bases. After removal of 5 bases from V and 7 bases from J, the junction contained 5 bases not matched to a gene. In germline, CDR1 is KGHSH, CDR2 LQKENI. The CDR3 length is 15 residues. CDR3 in amino acids: CASSLGTGANSPLHF. The CDR3 bases are TGTGCCAGCTCATTAGGGACAGGGGCAAATTCACCCCTCCACTTT.

The chain carries TRBV11-3 and TRBJ2-1, with D possibly being TRBD1 (6 bases). Per germline, CDR1 SGHNT and CDR2 YENEEA. The CDR3 extends over 14 amino acids. V was trimmed by 5 bases and J by 10 bases, leaving 18 bases between them. The CDR3 DNA reads TGTGCCAGCAGCCCACGGACAGCAGCGAGGGAGCAGTTCTTC. Translation gives CASSPRTAAREQFF.

CDR3: CASSSRGNEQFF. In nucleotides, the CDR3 is TGTGCCAGCAGCTCCCGGGGAAATGAGCAGTTCTTC. The chain combines TRBV5-4 with TRBJ2-1; a weak D match, TRBD2 (5 bases). Deletions cut 3 bases from V and 7 bases from J, with 8 bases between. CDR3 length: 12 residues. Germline values: CDR1 SGHNT, CDR2 YYREEE (reference sequence). Combining the CDR3 with reference TRBV5-4 and TRBJ2-1 gives the whole variable domain ETGVTQSPTHLIKTRGQQVTLRCSSQSGHNTVSWYQQALGQGPQFIFQYYREEENGRGNFPPRFSGLQFPNYSSELNVNALELDDSALYLCASSSRGNEQFFGPGTRLTVL.

The genes are TRBV4-1 and TRBJ2-2; 8 bases map to TRBD2. CDR1 is MGHRA, CDR2 YSYEKL, per germline. The CDR3 covers 16 residues. With V trimmed by 1 base and J by 3 bases, 4 bases remained unmatched. The CDR3 DNA follows: TGCGCCAGCAGCCAAGCGGGGGGGGAGGACACCGGGGAGCTGTTTTTT. Residues: CASSQAGGEDTGELFF.

The rearrangement uses TRBV5-1 and TRBJ2-1; 14 positions match TRBD2. Trimming cost V 4 bases and J 7 bases; bases outside gene matches: 4. The CDR3 loop spans 15 amino acids. The germline V gene has CDR1 SGHRS and CDR2 YFSETQ. The CDR3 nucleotides read TGCGCCAGCAGCCAGGGACTAGCGGGAGAGAATGAGCAGTTCTTC. Protein product: CASSQGLAGENEQFF.

J is TRBJ2-3 and V is TRBV6-5; possible D gene TRBD2, 6 bases. Germline-derived CDR1 and CDR2 are MNHEY and SVGAGI. CDR3 length: 15 residues. V shed 0 bases and J shed 5 bases, with 12 bases lying between them. The CDR3 region has the DNA TGTGCCAGCAGTTACTCCCGCGGGGTTGGAGATACGCAGTATTTT. This translates into CASSYSRGVGDTQYF.

The chain is built from TRBV4-2 and TRBJ2-1, with D maybe TRBD2 (6 bases). CDR1 is LGHNA, CDR2 YNFKEQ, per germline. The CDR3 runs 14 residues. Trimming left V 4 bases short and J 4 bases short, with 11 bases between. The CDR3 coding sequence is TGTGCCAGCAGCCCACCGGACTATTACAATGAGCAGTTCTTC. This sequence encodes CASSPPDYYNEQFF.

CDR3 DNA: TGTGCCTGGAGTGGGGCGGGAGCCTCTCTCTCTGGGGCCAACGTCCTGACTTTC. This sequence encodes CAWSGAGASLSGANVLTF. The chain employs TRBV30 and TRBJ2-6; 7 bases line up with TRBD2. The J segment lost 0 bases and the V segment lost 1 base, leaving 9 bases of the junction unmatched. The CDR3 contains 18 residues. Germline loops: CDR1 GTSNPN, CDR2 SVGIG (reference sequence). Filled out from reference TRBV30 and TRBJ2-6, the complete variable domain reads SQTIHQWPATLVQPVGSPLSLECTVEGTSNPNLYWYRQAAGRGLQLLFYSVGIGQISSEVPQNLSASRPQDRQFILSSKKLLLSDSGFYLCAWSGAGASLSGANVLTFGAGSRLTVL.

This clone occurred once. The chain joins TRBV6-2 or TRBV6-3 to TRBJ2-7; D not resolved. This CDR3 comprises 16 residues. V lost 7 bases to trimming and J lost 0 bases, with 19 bases between them. The germline CDR1 and CDR2 sequences are MNHEY and SVGEGT. The CDR3 nucleotides are TGTGCCAGCACCCCGGGTGGCGGCCTAAGCTCCTACGAGCAGTACGTC. Translating it yields CASTPGGGLSSYEQYV.

This chain uses TRBV4-1 with TRBJ1-1, with 9 bases identical to TRBD1. CDR3 length equals 16 residues. Looked up from germline, CDR1 is MGHRA and CDR2 is YSYEKL. Trimming cost V 5 bases and J 8 bases; bases outside gene matches: 15. The CDR3 region is CASSEGQGIFGGEAFF. The CDR3 region has the DNA TGCGCCAGCAGCGAAGGACAGGGGATCTTTGGTGGAGAAGCTTTCTTT.

V gene TRBV6-5 combines with J gene TRBJ1-5; D unresolved. Germline V gene data show CDR1 as MNHEY and CDR2 as SVGAGI. The CDR3 runs 13 residues. The V and J ends lost 4 bases and 5 bases respectively, with 9 bases between them. CDR3 sequence reads: CASSSWRDQPQHF. The CDR3 nucleotides read TGTGCCAGCAGTTCATGGAGGGATCAGCCCCAGCATTTT.

This rearrangement joins TRBV21-1 to TRBJ1-1; the D segment call TRBD1 is taken from the table without a DNA check. TRBV21-1 is recorded as a pseudogene. The CDR3 runs 14 residues. CDR3 in amino acids: CASRLRVLRTEAFF. CDR3 bases: TGTGCCAGCAGACTCAGGGTCCTGAGGACTGAAGCTTTCTTT.

The chain uses TRBV10-1 and TRBJ2-7; D remains unclear. The CDR3 consists of 12 residues. The V end lost 3 bases, the J end lost 5 bases, and 8 bases lay between the germline ends. Germline V CDR1 and CDR2: WNHNN, SYGVQD (reference sequence). CDR3 DNA sequence: TGCGCCAGCAGTGAAGGAGTACACGAGCAGTACGTC. Translated: CASSEGVHEQYV.

The chain is built from TRBV5-1 and TRBJ2-2; 14 nucleotides match TRBD2. CDR1 is SGHRS and CDR2 is YFSETQ in the germline V gene. CDR3 size: 16 residues. V dropped 4 bases and J dropped 4; count of bases not matched to a gene: 3. This CDR3 is CASSIGLAGGTGELFF. The CDR3 DNA reads TGCGCCAGCAGCATCGGACTAGCGGGAGGCACCGGGGAGCTGTTTTTT.